A selection of T cell receptor beta chains follows, all from one sample in a study of regulatory T cells in long-lasting Graves disease. TCRdb re-derived calls from the multiplex PCR reads in MiXCR, one entry per CDR3 protein. The profile shows a few hundred thousand distinct CDR3 sequences, approximately 23% of them singletons. The source material was peripheral blood mononuclear cells (PBMCs), sampled when the disease was refractory, from a patient treated with antithyroid drugs. Receptors were obtained from a woman aged 40 to 50 with Graves disease. Each CDR3 is given with its conserved first and last residue. The D gene is left open where the match is weak. A row's size may be missing; if present it is once, few, many or a size class.

v_gene,d_gene,j_gene,abundance,len,CDR3aa,CDR3nt
TRBV7-3,-,TRBJ2-5,many,13,CASSSAPQETQYF,TGTGCCAGCAGCTCGGCTCCCCAAGAGACCCAGTACTTC
TRBV7-8,-,TRBJ2-6,many,16,CASSLGPYSGANVLTF,TGTGCCAGCAGCTTAGGCCCCTACTCTGGGGCCAACGTCCTGACTTTC
TRBV5-1,-,TRBJ2-1,-,15,CASSLEINSYNEQFF,TGCGCCAGCAGCTTGGAAATAAATTCTTACAATGAGCAGTTCTTC
TRBV28,-,TRBJ2-1,many,12,CASSGLSNEQFF,TGTGCCAGCAGTGGCTTGTCGAATGAGCAGTTCTTC
TRBV15,TRBD2,TRBJ2-1,-,21,CATSPRGKGLAEGSSYNEQFF,TGTGCCACCAGCCCCCGGGGGAAGGGACTAGCGGAAGGGAGCTCCTACAATGAGCAGTTCTTC
TRBV2,-,TRBJ1-4,many,14,CASSHRARGEKLFF,TGTGCCAGCAGTCACAGGGCCCGGGGTGAAAAACTGTTTTTT
TRBV12-3/TRBV12-4,-,TRBJ2-7,many,13,CASSWTDSYEQYF,TGTGCCAGCAGTTGGACTGACTCCTACGAGCAGTACTTC
TRBV27,-,TRBJ2-1,many,15,CASSLLAGSYNEQFF,TGTGCCAGCAGTTTACTAGCAGGCTCCTACAATGAGCAGTTCTTC
TRBV7-9,-,TRBJ2-7,many,12,CASSFPGAEQYF,TGTGCCAGCAGCTTTCCGGGGGCCGAGCAGTACTTC
TRBV7-9,TRBD1,TRBJ1-2,many,13,CASSSYRGSGYTF,TGTGCCAGCAGCTCCTACAGGGGATCTGGCTACACCTTC
TRBV6-1,-,TRBJ2-2,few,17,CASSPSPLRPDTGELFF,TGTGCCAGCAGTCCGTCCCCCCTTCGGCCCGACACCGGGGAGCTGTTTTTT
TRBV20-1,TRBD2,TRBJ2-2,-,16,CSAFRSGLADTGELFF,TGCAGTGCTTTCCGAAGCGGACTAGCGGACACCGGGGAGCTGTTTTTT
TRBV11-1,TRBD1,TRBJ2-1,-,15,CASSSDRGTYNEQFF,TGTGCCAGCAGCAGTGACAGGGGGACTTACAATGAGCAGTTCTTC
TRBV20-1,-,TRBJ1-5,many,12,CSDKGGNQPQHF,TGCAGTGACAAAGGCGGGAATCAGCCCCAGCATTTT
TRBV13,-,TRBJ1-1,many,13,CASSGESYTEAFF,TGTGCCAGCAGCGGAGAGTCCTACACTGAAGCTTTCTTT
TRBV7-9,-,TRBJ2-2,many,17,CASSSPLARDSTGELFF,TGTGCCAGCAGCTCGCCCCTAGCGAGAGATTCCACCGGGGAGCTGTTTTTT
TRBV7-9,-,TRBJ2-2,-,17,CASSLGRSARATGELFF,TGTGCCAGCAGCTTAGGAAGGAGCGCCCGGGCCACCGGGGAGCTGTTTTTT
TRBV20-1,TRBD2,TRBJ2-7,few,15,CSARGLAGVGLEQYF,TGCAGTGCTAGAGGACTAGCGGGAGTCGGGCTCGAGCAGTACTTC
TRBV19,-,TRBJ2-7,few,13,CASSIESTYEQYF,TGTGCCAGTAGTATAGAGTCAACCTACGAGCAGTACTTC
TRBV2,-,TRBJ1-5,many,13,CASSDGFHQPQHF,TGTGCCAGCAGTGATGGGTTTCATCAGCCCCAGCATTTT
TRBV15,TRBD1,TRBJ2-2,few,13,CATSRQGAGELFF,TGTGCCACCAGCAGACAGGGGGCCGGGGAGCTGTTTTTT
TRBV18,-,TRBJ2-7,few,12,CASSPQGHEQYF,TGTGCCAGCTCACCACAGGGCCACGAGCAGTACTTC